This entry lists 22 T cell receptor beta chains sequenced from one sample in a study of T cell responses to AZD1222 COVID-19 vaccine. Assay used: immunoSEQ multiplex PCR; TCRdb lists only in-frame clones, some missing. The sample records over 100,000 clones, about 90% being singletons. The sequenced sample was peripheral blood, obtained on day 0 of AZD1222 vaccination. These receptors all come from an adult in good health.

The count of this clone is one. The chain couples TRBV6-6 to TRBJ2-7; D is possibly TRBD2 (6 bases). The CDR3 runs 16 residues. The V gene's germline CDR1 is MNHNY and CDR2 SVGAGI (reference sequence). Between the trimmed V and J ends, which lost 7 bases and 1 base, there was a span of 20 bases. The CDR3: CASTDPGLAPSYEQYF. The CDR3 DNA reads as TGTGCCAGCACCGATCCCGGCCTAGCGCCATCCTACGAGCAGTACTTC.

This chain joins TRBV28 and TRBJ2-7; 8 positions match TRBD1. V was clipped by 7 bases and J by 7 bases; unmatched bases: 18. The CDR3 is made up of 16 amino acids. From germline, CDR1 is MDHEN and CDR2 SYDVKM. CDR3 residues: CASTIWPGGGVGEQYF. The CDR3 bases are TGTGCCAGCACTATTTGGCCAGGGGGCGGAGTCGGGGAGCAGTACTTC. The complete variable domain, with remaining parts taken from reference TRBV28 and TRBJ2-7, reads DVKVTQSSRYLVKRTGEKVFLECVQDMDHENMFWYRQDPGLGLRLIYFSYDVKMKEKGDIPEGYSVSREKKERFSLILESASTNQTSMYLCASTIWPGGGVGEQYFGPGTRLTVT.

CDR3 nucleotides: TGTGCCAGCAGGAAGGGGGTCCAGGGACAGGGACGAGAGACCCAGTACTTC. Translation: CASRKGVQGQGRETQYF. The chain is built from TRBV25-1 and TRBJ2-5; 9 positions match TRBD1. The CDR3 runs to 17 residues. CDR1 and CDR2 from the germline V gene are MGHDK and SYGVNS. V shed 6 bases and J 4 bases; nucleotides not matched to a gene: 15.

The gene calls are TRBV9 and TRBJ2-4, with D uncertain. CDR3 size: 12 residues. Per germline, CDR1 SGDLS and CDR2 YYNGEE. The germline V and J ends were trimmed by 0 bases and 9 bases, with 7 bases remaining between them. In nucleotides, the CDR3 is TGTGCCAGCAGCGTAGTTGGTGGCATTCAGTACTTC. Translated, it gives CASSVVGGIQYF.

The chain is built from TRBV5-1 and TRBJ1-1; no clear D. CDR1 is SGHRS and CDR2 is YFSETQ in the germline V gene. The CDR3 is 14 amino acids. V gave up 0 bases and J gave up 1 base, with 7 bases separating them. The CDR3 here is CASSLVQRNTEAFF. CDR3 DNA: TGCGCCAGCAGCTTGGTTCAGCGGAACACTGAAGCTTTCTTT.

This clone was seen only once. The V call is TRBV11-2, the J call TRBJ2-7, with TRBD1 matching 8 bases. The germline gives CDR1 SGHAT, CDR2 FQNNGV. CDR3 length: 13 residues. V gave up 1 base and J gave up 12 bases; unmatched junction bases: 8. The DNA for the CDR3 is TGTGCCAGCAGCTTAGTAGGGGACAGGAGGGCGTACTTC. The encoded protein is CASSLVGDRRAYF. The full variable domain, completed using reference TRBV11-2 and TRBJ2-7, is EAGVAQSPRYKIIEKRQSVAFWCNPISGHATLYWYQQILGQGPKLLIQFQNNGVVDDSQLPKDRFSAERLKGVDSTLKIQPAKLEDSAVYLCASSLVGDRRAYFGPGTRLTVT.

The rearrangement joins TRBV21-1 to TRBJ1-5; TRBD1, as called in the table, went unchecked against the DNA. TRBV21-1 is a recognized pseudogene. The CDR3 runs to 17 residues. CDR3 protein: CASSHGQGRCPGQPQHF. CDR3 in DNA: TGTGCCAGCAGCCACGGACAGGGGCGGTGCCCCGGTCAGCCCCAGCATTTT.

The chain has TRBV18 and TRBJ2-3; tentative D call: TRBD1 (6 bases). CDR3 length equals 15 residues. Germline V gene sequence: CDR1 KGHSH, CDR2 LQKENI. The V gene lost 3 bases and the J gene lost 0 bases, with 10 bases spanning the gap. This CDR3 is CASSPRQVSTDTQYF. The CDR3 nucleotides are TGTGCCAGCTCACCCAGACAGGTGAGCACAGATACGCAGTATTTT.

The V call is TRBV6-2 or TRBV6-3, the J call TRBJ2-5; D call uncertain. Germline CDR1 reads MNHEY; CDR2 reads SVGEGT. The CDR3 is 12 amino acids. Trimming cost V 2 bases and J 7 bases, with 8 bases left between them. CDR3 bases: TGTGCCAGCAGTTACCGCGTTGGGACCCAGTACTTC. Encoded protein: CASSYRVGTQYF.

The chain joins TRBV5-4 to TRBJ2-7, with D possibly matching TRBD2 (6 bases). The CDR3 contains 14 residues. The germline V gene encodes CDR1 SGHNT and CDR2 YYREEE (reference sequence). Trimming stripped 0 bases from V and 6 bases from J, with 13 bases between. The CDR3 loop is CASSLEDPAGEQYF. For the CDR3, the DNA is TGTGCCAGCAGCTTGGAGGACCCAGCGGGCGAGCAGTACTTC.

The J gene is TRBJ1-4, the V gene TRBV3-1 (or the pseudogene TRBV3-2), with D unclear. With 1 base removed from V and 4 bases from J, the gap between germline ends came to 7 bases. The CDR3 covers 14 residues. CDR1 is LGHDT, CDR2 YNNKEL, per germline (reference sequence). DNA of the CDR3: TGTGCCAGCAGCCAAGCACAGTTTAATGAAAAACTGTTTTTT. Protein sequence: CASSQAQFNEKLFF.

This chain joins TRBV5-6 and TRBJ2-7; 7 bases match TRBD2. V lost 0 bases to trimming and J lost 2 bases; unmatched junction nucleotides: 5. Germline CDR1 and CDR2: SGHDT and YYEEEE. This CDR3 has 15 residues. Here the CDR3 reads CASSLVGGRAYEQYF. The CDR3 DNA sequence: TGTGCCAGCAGCTTGGTGGGAGGGAGGGCCTACGAGCAGTACTTC.

The gene calls are TRBV29-1 and TRBJ1-1; D unclear. The CDR3 loop spans 16 amino acids. Trimming pared 3 bases from V and 1 base from J, leaving 18 bases between. Germline V gives CDR1 SQVTM, CDR2 ANQGSEA. CDR3 amino acids: CSVDLAWAGSNTEAFF. In DNA form, the CDR3 reads TGCAGCGTTGACCTGGCCTGGGCTGGGTCGAACACTGAAGCTTTCTTT.

The chain links TRBV11-2 to TRBJ1-1; a possible D gene is TRBD1 (5 bases). V was cut by 8 bases and J by 4 bases, with 11 bases left in between. Per the germline V gene, CDR1 is SGHAT and CDR2 is FQNNGV. The CDR3 extends over 12 amino acids. The CDR3 region is CASGQGFTEAFF. CDR3 in DNA: TGTGCCAGCGGGCAGGGCTTCACTGAAGCTTTCTTT.

V and J are TRBV28 and TRBJ1-4; D unresolved. Trimming stripped 3 bases from V and 1 base from J, with 9 bases between. Germline assignment: CDR1 MDHEN and CDR2 SYDVKM. The CDR3 length is 15 residues. CDR3 loop: CASSFRRLTNEKLFF. DNA for the CDR3: TGTGCCAGCAGTTTTAGACGGCTAACTAATGAAAAACTGTTTTTT. Looking up the rest from reference TRBV28 and TRBJ1-4 gives the full variable domain: DVKVTQSSRYLVKRTGEKVFLECVQDMDHENMFWYRQDPGLGLRLIYFSYDVKMKEKGDIPEGYSVSREKKERFSLILESASTNQTSMYLCASSFRRLTNEKLFFGSGTQLSVL.

This chain links TRBV7-9 with TRBJ1-4; D gene ambiguous. Germline assignment: CDR1 SEHNR and CDR2 FQNEAQ (reference sequence). The CDR3 spans 16 residues. Trimming cost V 5 bases and J 5 bases, with 18 bases left between them. The CDR3 region has the DNA TGTGCCAGCAGCGGGAACTATGGTGGCCCGAATGAAAAACTGTTTTTT. Translation gives CASSGNYGGPNEKLFF.

The rearrangement uses TRBV10-2 and TRBJ2-7, with 7 bases that match TRBD2. With 10 bases clipped from V and 3 bases from J, the junction kept 18 bases outside the gene matches. CDR1 and CDR2 from the germline V gene are WSHSY and SAAADI. The CDR3 sequence is 16 residues long. CDR3 sequence: CANRVLRLAGFYEQYF. The CDR3 DNA is TGCGCCAACAGAGTGCTGCGACTAGCTGGATTCTACGAGCAGTACTTC.

The chain has TRBV12-3 or TRBV12-4 and TRBJ1-1; D gene uncertain. The CDR3 length is 13 residues. Between the trimmed V and J ends, which lost 4 bases and 2 bases, there was a span of 8 bases. The CDR3 protein is CASSYGSNTEAFF. The CDR3 nucleotides are TGTGCCAGCAGTTACGGCTCCAACACTGAAGCTTTCTTT.

This chain connects TRBV10-1 to TRBJ1-4, with TRBD1 as a possible D gene (6 bases). The germline gives CDR1 WNHNN, CDR2 SYGVQD (reference sequence). V gave up 6 bases and J gave up 7 bases, with 12 bases separating them. The CDR3 totals 13 residues. The CDR3, as DNA: TGCGCCAGCAGCGAAACAGGGATTGAAAAACTGTTTTTT. Protein sequence: CASSETGIEKLFF.

The chain is built from TRBV6-5 and TRBJ1-5; no clear D. The V and J ends lost 6 bases and 7 bases respectively, with 19 bases between them. The length of the CDR3 is 15 residues. CDR1 is MNHEY, CDR2 SVGAGI, per germline. The CDR3 is CASSSAPKGPQPQHF. Written as DNA, the CDR3 is TGTGCCAGCAGCTCGGCCCCTAAAGGTCCGCAGCCCCAGCATTTT.

This sequence joins TRBV7-2 and TRBJ2-5; D gene unclear. Trimming left V 5 bases short and J 3 bases short, with 4 bases between. Germline CDR1 and CDR2: SGHTA and FQGNSA. The CDR3 extends over 11 amino acids. CDR3 nucleotides: TGTGCCAGCAGCATCAAAGAGACCCAGTACTTC. This codes for CASSIKETQYF. Using reference TRBV7-2 and TRBJ2-5 for the parts outside the CDR3, the full variable domain is GAGVSQSPSNKVTEKGKDVELRCDPISGHTALYWYRQSLGQGLEFLIYFQGNSAPDKSGLPSDRFSAERTGGSVSTLTIQRTQQEDSAVYLCASSIKETQYFGPGTRLLVL.

The rearrangement uses TRBV2 and TRBJ1-3; no firm D call. CDR1 is SNHLY and CDR2 is FYNNEI in the germline V gene. The CDR3 is 13 amino acids. Trimming took off 7 bases at V and 2 bases at J, with 9 bases between the two ends. Written as DNA, the CDR3 is TGTGCCAGCATCTCGGGAACTGGAAACACCATATATTTT. Protein product: CASISGTGNTIYF.